The source of this T cell receptor (beta chain) is a study of T cells in Graves' hyperthyroidism and ophthalmopathy. This clonotype was observed many times. The V segment lost 1 base and the J segment 7 bases; nucleotides outside the gene matches: 5. The CDR3 consists of 14 residues. Germline V gene lookup returns CDR1 SEHNR and CDR2 FQNEAQ (reference sequence). The TCR beta CDR3 regions underwent amplification using RNA transcripts as the source. In the first-round RT-PCR of the TCR CDR3, the HTBI primer set was used. TCRdb used MiXCR to reprocess the multiplex PCR reads, holding one entry per CDR3 protein. The sample has hundreds of thousands of distinct CDR3 sequences, over 15% seen once.

This chain uses TRBV7-9 with TRBJ2-7, with TRBD1 matching 9 bases. Sequencing input: blood. The sequence derives from a woman aged 18-29 years with Graves' ophthalmopathy. Written as DNA, the CDR3 is TGTGCCAGCAGCTTAGGACAGGGGGACGGGGAGCAGTACTTC. Its translation is CASSLGQGDGEQYF.